This TCR beta chain derives from a study of T cell repertoires in cytomegalovirus infection. This clonotype was counted ten times or more. V was clipped by 1 base and J by 4 bases; unmatched bases: 4. CDR1 and CDR2 from the germline V gene are SGHVS and FQNEAQ. This CDR3 comprises 15 residues. TCRdb reprocessed the reads via MiXCR and lists one record per CDR3 protein. The sample shows 450,000 to 600,000 distinct CDR3 sequences, around 10% of them seen only once. The clonotype comes from a human donor in good health (CMV status not recorded). Some clones in this sample may be carry-over from other donors' samples. The sample comprised PBMCs. The J gene is TRBJ2-5, the V gene TRBV7-8; 9 nucleotides line up with TRBD2. DNA for the CDR3: TGTGCCAGCAGCTTAGTTGCGGGGGGGCGAGAGACCCAGTACTTC. The encoded protein is CASSLVAGGRETQYF.